These 27 T cell receptor beta chains originate from one sample sequenced in a study of PD-1 blockade in classical Hodgkin lymphoma. All the patients suffered relapse after autologous stem cell transplantation, and brentuximab vedotin exposure differed. Produced via immunoSEQ multiplex PCR; TCRdb's table is partial and in-frame only. The sample yields tens of thousands of clones, around 70% seen once. The sequences come from peripheral blood mononuclear cells (PBMCs), collected before the second cycle of nivolumab. The receptors were gathered from a human donor with classical Hodgkin lymphoma.

By share, this clone ranks as medium-sized (0.01 to 0.1%). The V gene is TRBV4-3, the J gene TRBJ1-6; D remains unclear. The germline V and J ends were trimmed by 4 bases and 13 bases, with 17 bases remaining between them. Looked up from germline, CDR1 is LGHNA and CDR2 is YSLEER. This CDR3 spans 14 amino acids. The CDR3 nucleotides are TGCGCCAGCAGCCTTTCCGCATACTTGGACCCCCTCCACTTT. Its translation: CASSLSAYLDPLHF.

Only a few counts were recorded for this clone. The V gene is TRBV5-1, the J gene TRBJ1-6, with D perhaps matching TRBD1 (6 bases). CDR1 is SGHRS, CDR2 YFSETQ, per germline. The CDR3 has 15 amino acids. V shed 0 bases and J shed 10 bases, with 14 bases lying between them. The CDR3 region has the DNA TGCGCCAGCAGCTTGGAAAGTCCAGGGGAATCACCCCTCCACTTT. Its protein product is CASSLESPGESPLHF. The variable domain in full, completed from reference TRBV5-1 and TRBJ1-6, reads KAGVTQTPRYLIKTRGQQVTLSCSPISGHRSVSWYQQTPGQGLQFLFEYFSETQRNKGNFPGRFSGRQFSNSRSEMNVSTLELGDSALYLCASSLESPGESPLHFGNGTRLTVT.

V and J are TRBV6-1 and TRBJ2-2; D gene ambiguous. This CDR3 region has 13 residues. V lost 7 bases and J lost 7, with 13 bases in between. Germline V gene lookup returns CDR1 MNHNS and CDR2 SASEGT. The CDR3 nucleotides read TGTGCCAGCACCGAGTTAGAGAGCGGGGAGCTGTTTTTT. Protein sequence: CASTELESGELFF.

This clone was counted a few times. The chain recombines TRBV14 with TRBJ2-2; either TRBD1 or TRBD2 may fit D (5 bases each). The V and J ends lost 0 bases and 3 bases respectively, with 17 bases between them. The CDR3 has 18 residues. In germline, CDR1 is SGHDN, CDR2 FVKESK. As DNA, the CDR3 is TGTGCCAGCAGCCAAGAGGGGGTACTCCTAGGGGACACCGGGGAGCTGTTTTTT. It translates to CASSQEGVLLGDTGELFF.

The chain carries TRBV4-3 and TRBJ1-4; D possibly corresponds to TRBD1 (5 bases). The V end was cut by 4 bases, the J end by 8 bases, with 11 bases between. The CDR3 loop spans 13 amino acids. CDR1 and CDR2 from the germline V gene are LGHNA and YSLEER. The DNA for the CDR3 is TGCGCCAGCAGCCTTGGAGGGGTCGAAAAACTGTTTTTT. Its protein is CASSLGGVEKLFF.

This chain joins TRBV6-5 and TRBJ2-4; D may be TRBD1 or TRBD2 (5 bases each). V dropped 0 bases and J dropped 0 bases, with 9 bases sitting between them. This CDR3 is built from 16 residues. In germline, CDR1 is MNHEY, CDR2 SVGAGI. CDR3 coding DNA: TGTGCCAGCAGTTACTCCCGAGGGGTAGCCAAAAACATTCAGTACTTC. Translating gives CASSYSRGVAKNIQYF.

The rearrangement links TRBV7-2 to TRBJ2-5; a weak D match, TRBD1 (5 bases). Germline-derived CDR1 and CDR2 are SGHTA and FQGNSA. This CDR3 spans 17 amino acids. With 2 bases removed from V and 4 bases from J, the gap between germline ends came to 20 bases. The CDR3 here is CASSLRVSLSQGETQYF. The CDR3 DNA is TGTGCCAGCAGCTTAAGGGTCAGCCTAAGCCAGGGAGAGACCCAGTACTTC.

In DNA form, the CDR3 reads TGTGCCAGCAGCTCTCGGCTAGCGAACCACAATGAGCAGTTCTTC. Translated: CASSSRLANHNEQFF. The J gene is TRBJ2-1, the V gene TRBV11-3, with D possibly TRBD2 on 6 matching bases. V was trimmed by 4 bases and J by 5 bases, leaving 15 bases between them. Germline V gene sequence: CDR1 SGHNT, CDR2 YENEEA. This CDR3 has 15 amino acids.

The gene calls are TRBV4-2 and TRBJ2-7; no clear D gene. Trimming left V 0 bases short and J 1 base short, with 7 bases between. Germline V CDR1 and CDR2: LGHNA, YNFKEQ. The CDR3 runs to 14 residues. The CDR3 nucleotides are TGTGCCAGCAGCCAAGATCCCGGATCCTACGAGCAGTACTTC. Amino acid sequence: CASSQDPGSYEQYF.

The chain couples TRBV28 to TRBJ2-7; D not certain. CDR1 is MDHEN and CDR2 is SYDVKM in the germline V gene. CDR3 length: 14 amino acids. V lost 5 bases and J 2 bases, leaving 13 bases between the germline ends. This chain's CDR3 is CASSRDTLTYEQYF. Here the CDR3 DNA reads TGTGCCAGCAGTAGAGACACATTAACCTACGAGCAGTACTTC.

This clone was seen once. The V gene is TRBV30, the J gene TRBJ2-5; a possible D gene is TRBD2 (5 bases). The V gene's germline CDR1 is GTSNPN and CDR2 SVGIG (reference sequence). CDR3 length: 13 residues. V gave up 4 bases and J gave up 2 bases, with 11 bases separating them. As DNA, the CDR3 is TGTGCCTGGACCGAACTAGGGCAAGAGACCCAGTACTTC. As protein: CAWTELGQETQYF.

This clone was seen a handful of times. This chain joins TRBV27 and TRBJ1-5; weak D call: TRBD1 (6 bases). CDR3 length equals 15 residues. Trimming pared 6 bases from V and 2 bases from J, leaving 14 bases between. The germline gives CDR1 MNHEY, CDR2 SMNVEV (reference sequence). The DNA for the CDR3 is TGTGCCAGCAGCCCGGGATCAGGGGGCAATCAGCCCCAGCATTTT. Protein sequence: CASSPGSGGNQPQHF.

This chain uses TRBV5-1 with TRBJ2-1; TRBD2 is a possible D gene (6 bases). CDR1 and CDR2 (germline): SGHRS, YFSETQ. Trimming stripped 6 bases from V and 9 bases from J, with 16 bases between. The CDR3 contains 13 residues. This chain's CDR3 is CASTNGGGAEQFF. DNA for the CDR3: TGCGCCAGCACCAACGGCGGAGGGGCTGAGCAGTTCTTC.

J is TRBJ2-2 and V is TRBV2; D unclear. There are 15 residues in the CDR3. CDR1 and CDR2 (germline): SNHLY, FYNNEI. V lost 2 bases to trimming and J lost 4 bases, with 11 bases between them. CDR3 in amino acids: CASSEHTETTGELFF. Written as DNA, the CDR3 is TGTGCCAGCAGTGAACACACAGAGACCACCGGGGAGCTGTTTTTT.

This clone was found once. The CDR3 region has the DNA TGTGCCAGCAGCCCGCCGGGTATGAACACTGAAGCTTTCTTT. As protein: CASSPPGMNTEAFF. The chain is built from TRBV7-8 and TRBJ1-1; D is unresolved. Between the trimmed V and J ends, which lost 5 bases and 0 bases, there was a span of 10 bases. The CDR3 totals 14 residues. Germline CDR1 reads SGHVS; CDR2 reads FQNEAQ.

A word on this clone: Relative to the germline gene, one junction end is altered; a read error may explain this. This chain joins TRBV7-7 and TRBJ2-2, with TRBD2 as a possible D gene (5 bases). The V gene's germline CDR1 is SSHAT and CDR2 FNYEAQ (reference sequence). The CDR3 sequence is 15 residues long. CDR3 coding DNA: TGTGCTAGCAGCTTACCTAGGACTTCCACCGGGGAGCTGTTTTTT. This codes for CASSLPRTSTGELFF.

The chain has TRBV23-1 and TRBJ1-5; D is undetermined. TRBV23-1 is flagged as an ORF with uncertain function. V dropped 8 bases and J dropped 2 bases, with 19 bases sitting between them. The CDR3 is 16 residues long. CDR3 residues: CASDYPGPYGNQPQHF. In DNA, the CDR3 is TGCGCCAGCGATTACCCGGGTCCCTACGGCAATCAGCCCCAGCATTTT.

V is TRBV7-3 and J is TRBJ2-1; 9 bases are shared with TRBD2. From germline, CDR1 is SGHTA and CDR2 FQGTGA. The ends lost 5 bases at V and 4 bases at J; junction bases unmatched: 6. The length of the CDR3 is 15 residues. The CDR3 nucleotides are TGTGCCAGCAGCCTCAGCGGGGGGTCATACAATGAGCAGTTCTTC. Its translation is CASSLSGGSYNEQFF.

The rearrangement uses TRBV13 and TRBJ1-1, with D unclear. Trimming cost V 3 bases and J 7 bases, with 6 bases left between them. The V gene's germline CDR1 is PRHDT and CDR2 FYEKMQ (reference sequence). CDR3 length: 11 residues. CDR3 in DNA: TGTGCCAGCAGCTTGGGCCATGAAGCTTTCTTT. Amino acids: CASSLGHEAFF.

This chain connects TRBV30 to TRBJ1-4, with a weak D call TRBD1 (5 bases). The length of the CDR3 is 12 residues. The germline gives CDR1 GTSNPN, CDR2 SVGIG (reference sequence). V shed 7 bases and J shed 8 bases, with 14 bases lying between them. CDR3 residues: CALQGPGEKLFF. CDR3 DNA: TGTGCCTTGCAGGGACCGGGGGAAAAACTGTTTTTT.

By sample share, this clone is medium-sized. J is TRBJ1-3 and V is TRBV6-6; no clear D gene. The CDR3 contains 15 residues. The V end lost 2 bases, the J end lost 0 bases, and 8 bases lay between the germline ends. CDR1 is MNHNY, CDR2 SVGAGI, per germline (reference sequence). CDR3: CASSYVQPSGNTIYF. CDR3 nucleotide sequence: TGTGCCAGCAGTTACGTGCAGCCCTCTGGAAACACCATATATTTT.

The rearrangement joins TRBV7-9 to TRBJ2-7, with 8 bases aligning to TRBD1. The CDR3 loop spans 15 amino acids. After removal of 5 bases from V and 5 bases from J, the junction contained 11 bases not matched to a gene. Germline CDR1 reads SEHNR; CDR2 reads FQNEAQ (reference sequence). CDR3 region: CASSRQDRVGDEQYF. In DNA form, the CDR3 reads TGTGCCAGCAGCCGGCAGGACAGGGTCGGGGACGAGCAGTACTTC.

The chain links TRBV28 to TRBJ2-7, with 7 bases identical to TRBD1. Germline CDR1 MDHEN, CDR2 SYDVKM. V lost 4 bases, J lost 5 bases, and 11 bases stayed unmatched. There are 15 residues in the CDR3. The chain's CDR3 is CASSSRQGFNHEQYF. CDR3 DNA: TGTGCCAGCAGTTCTCGACAGGGCTTTAACCACGAGCAGTACTTC.

The rearrangement links TRBV19 to TRBJ2-5; TRBD2 agrees at 7 bases. The germline V gene has CDR1 LNHDA and CDR2 SQIVND (reference sequence). The CDR3 has 14 residues. V dropped 4 bases and J dropped 5; count of bases not matched to a gene: 7. CDR3 loop: CASSTKAGSETQYF. The CDR3 DNA reads as TGTGCCAGTAGTACTAAAGCGGGGTCTGAGACCCAGTACTTC.

This chain joins TRBV15 and TRBJ1-2, with 10 bases lining up with TRBD1. The V gene end was trimmed by 5 bases and the J gene end by 4 bases; junction bases not matched to a gene: 4. In germline, CDR1 is LNHNV, CDR2 YYDKDF (reference sequence). This CDR3 contains 14 residues. Written as DNA, the CDR3 is TGTGCCACCAGCGGGGACAGGGGCGGCTATGGCTACACCTTC. Its protein product is CATSGDRGGYGYTF.

This clone was seen more than once but under ten times. The V gene is TRBV5-6, the J gene TRBJ2-5, with D possibly called TRBD1 or TRBD2 (5 bases each). Trimming took off 1 base at V and 9 bases at J, with 13 bases between the two ends. Germline V CDR1 and CDR2: SGHDT, YYEEEE. This CDR3 has 13 residues. CDR3 amino acids: CASSLMLLGAQYF. The CDR3 DNA follows: TGTGCCAGCAGCTTGATGTTGTTGGGGGCCCAGTACTTC.

The chain uses TRBV28 and TRBJ1-1, with 9 bases fitting TRBD1. The CDR3 length is 15 residues. J gave up 3 bases and V 3 bases, and 5 bases lay outside the gene matches. The germline V gene has CDR1 MDHEN and CDR2 SYDVKM. The DNA for the CDR3 is TGTGCCAGCAGTTTGGGGACAGGGCTGTACACTGAAGCTTTCTTT. The encoded protein is CASSLGTGLYTEAFF.